The rows below give T cell receptor beta chains drawn from one sample of a study of OX40 agonist ivuxolimab in advanced cancers. The table came from immunoSEQ multiplex PCR; TCRdb's copy has only in-frame clones and leaves some out. The top ten hold roughly 29% of the sample, which has tens of thousands of clones, approximately 84% seen once. Source: CD4+ or CD8+ T cells sorted from blood, taken in a trial of the OX40 agonist ivuxolimab. The receptors derive from an adult with an advanced solid tumor such as melanoma, head and neck, liver or kidney cancer. Both conserved end residues are part of each CDR3. The D gene is left open where the match is weak. Not all rows give a size; the values are once, few, many and, for expanded clones, a class.

CDR3 protein: CASSPGLAGTSYEQYF
CDR3 DNA: TGTGCCAGCAGCCCCGGACTAGCGGGGACTTCCTACGAGCAGTACTTC
D gene: TRBD2
J gene: TRBJ2-7
V gene: TRBV7-2
clone size: once

CDR3 protein: CASSLGTGELFF
CDR3 DNA: TGTGCCAGCAGTTTGGGGACCGGGGAGCTGTTTTTT
D gene: .
J gene: TRBJ2-2
V gene: TRBV6-6
clone size: few

CDR3 protein: CASSFSPYEQYF
CDR3 DNA: TGTGCCAGCAGTTTTAGCCCCTACGAGCAGTACTTC
D gene: .
J gene: TRBJ2-7
V gene: TRBV28
clone size: .

CDR3 protein: CASMVGQGFQKTQYF
CDR3 DNA: TGTGCCAGCATGGTAGGGCAGGGGTTTCAGAAGACCCAGTACTTC
D gene: .
J gene: TRBJ2-5
V gene: TRBV6-5
clone size: .

CDR3 protein: CASSSGTPVHEQYF
CDR3 DNA: TGTGCCAGCAGTAGCGGGACTCCCGTCCACGAGCAGTACTTC
D gene: TRBD2
J gene: TRBJ2-7
V gene: TRBV25-1
clone size: .

CDR3 protein: CASSQEDPRDSYNSPLHF
CDR3 DNA: TGCGCCAGCAGCCAAGAGGATCCCAGGGACTCCTATAATTCACCCCTCCACTTT
D gene: .
J gene: TRBJ1-6
V gene: TRBV4-1
clone size: .

CDR3 protein: CASSEGETQYF
CDR3 DNA: TGTGCCAGCAGTGAAGGGGAGACCCAGTACTTC
D gene: .
J gene: TRBJ2-5
V gene: TRBV9
clone size: .

CDR3 protein: CSVEGGSTDTQYF
CDR3 DNA: TGCAGCGTTGAGGGGGGCAGCACAGATACGCAGTATTTT
D gene: .
J gene: TRBJ2-3
V gene: TRBV29-1
clone size: .

CDR3 protein: CASSLDPDQPQHF
CDR3 DNA: TGTGCTAGCAGCTTAGACCCCGATCAGCCCCAGCATTTT
D gene: .
J gene: TRBJ1-5
V gene: TRBV7-7
clone size: few

CDR3 protein: CASSISGTGGRELFF
CDR3 DNA: TGTGCCAGCAGCATTAGTGGGACAGGGGGCCGGGAGCTGTTTTTT
D gene: TRBD1
J gene: TRBJ2-2
V gene: TRBV7-2
clone size: .

CDR3 protein: CASSSYLGGSSYNEQFF
CDR3 DNA: TGCGCCAGCAGCTCCTACCTTGGGGGTTCCTCCTACAATGAGCAGTTCTTC
D gene: .
J gene: TRBJ2-1
V gene: TRBV5-1
clone size: few

CDR3 protein: CASSPLKWEGRETQYF
CDR3 DNA: TGTGCCAGCAGCCCCCTTAAGTGGGAGGGTCGAGAGACCCAGTACTTC
D gene: TRBD2
J gene: TRBJ2-5
V gene: TRBV9
clone size: .

CDR3 protein: CASSLGAGLDSYNEQFF
CDR3 DNA: TGTGCCAGCAGCTTAGGCGCGGGACTAGATTCCTACAATGAGCAGTTCTTC
D gene: TRBD2
J gene: TRBJ2-1
V gene: TRBV7-8
clone size: few

CDR3 protein: CASSPLANYEQYF
CDR3 DNA: TGTGCCAGCAGCCCCCTAGCGAACTACGAGCAGTACTTC
D gene: .
J gene: TRBJ2-7
V gene: TRBV4-2
clone size: .

CDR3 protein: CASSSGRDIVSYEQYF
CDR3 DNA: TGTGCCAGTAGTTCCGGGCGGGACATAGTTTCCTACGAGCAGTACTTC
D gene: .
J gene: TRBJ2-7
V gene: TRBV19
clone size: .

CDR3 protein: CASSVGGGVQPQHF
CDR3 DNA: TGTGCCAGCAGCGTAGGAGGAGGGGTTCAGCCCCAGCATTTT
D gene: .
J gene: TRBJ1-5
V gene: TRBV9
clone size: .

CDR3 protein: CASSPPRGYEQYF
CDR3 DNA: TGTGCCAGCAGCCCCCCCCGGGGCTACGAGCAGTACTTC
D gene: .
J gene: TRBJ2-7
V gene: TRBV13
clone size: .

CDR3 protein: CASIGTANTGELFF
CDR3 DNA: TGTGCCAGCATCGGGACGGCGAACACCGGGGAGCTGTTTTTT
D gene: .
J gene: TRBJ2-2
V gene: TRBV2
clone size: .

CDR3 protein: CASSPQISGGVGETQYF
CDR3 DNA: TGCGCCAGCAGCCCCCAAATTAGCGGGGGGGTTGGAGAGACCCAGTACTTC
D gene: TRBD2
J gene: TRBJ2-5
V gene: TRBV5-1
clone size: .

CDR3 protein: CASSHGGEGANEKLFF
CDR3 DNA: TGTGCCAGCAGTCACGGGGGTGAGGGGGCTAATGAAAAACTGTTTTTT
D gene: .
J gene: TRBJ1-4
V gene: TRBV27
clone size: once

CDR3 protein: CASSHKLAGVSNTGELFF
CDR3 DNA: TGCGCCAGCAGCCACAAGCTAGCGGGAGTATCGAACACCGGGGAGCTGTTTTTT
D gene: TRBD2
J gene: TRBJ2-2
V gene: TRBV4-1
clone size: .

CDR3 protein: CASSHGGIDEQYF
CDR3 DNA: TGTGCCAGCAGCCATGGGGGGATCGACGAGCAGTACTTC
D gene: .
J gene: TRBJ2-7
V gene: TRBV9
clone size: .

CDR3 protein: CASSVGGSRVNEQFF
CDR3 DNA: TGTGCCAGCAGCGTAGGGGGGTCAAGAGTCAATGAGCAGTTCTTC
D gene: .
J gene: TRBJ2-1
V gene: TRBV9
clone size: once

CDR3 protein: CASSAGALVSGNTIYF
CDR3 DNA: TGTGCCAGCAGCGCAGGTGCGTTGGTCTCTGGAAACACCATATATTTT
D gene: .
J gene: TRBJ1-3
V gene: TRBV9
clone size: few

CDR3 protein: CASSQATGPYEQYF
CDR3 DNA: TGTGCCAGCAGCCAAGCTACAGGGCCCTACGAGCAGTACTTC
D gene: .
J gene: TRBJ2-7
V gene: TRBV4-2
clone size: .

CDR3 protein: CASSSQGEGETQYF
CDR3 DNA: TGTGCCAGCAGTTCACAGGGGGAAGGAGAGACCCAGTACTTC
D gene: TRBD1
J gene: TRBJ2-5
V gene: TRBV27
clone size: .

CDR3 protein: CASSLRTGGVWGTEAFF
CDR3 DNA: TGTGCCAGCAGCTTGAGGACAGGGGGCGTATGGGGCACTGAAGCTTTCTTT
D gene: TRBD1
J gene: TRBJ1-1
V gene: TRBV13
clone size: .

CDR3 protein: CASSLAGPEAFF
CDR3 DNA: TGTGCCAGCAGCTTGGCGGGCCCTGAAGCTTTCTTT
D gene: .
J gene: TRBJ1-1
V gene: TRBV7-9
clone size: .